A few counts support the clone carrying this TCR beta chain. What it binds is not known. An equimolar mix of two oligonucleotides served as the beta constant-region primer for TRBC1 and TRBC2. Nested alpha and beta constant-region primers with the SP2 primer drove four PCR rounds on ligated cDNA. TCRdb itself ran the UMI-ligation and nested PCR reads through MiXCR, one entry per CDR3 protein. The sample has around 140,000 distinct CDR3 sequences; under 25% are singletons. These data belong to a study of naive and memory T cell subsets. Study findings and constraints: Naive repertoires, especially CD8, held a few larger clonotypes, possibly memory cells re-expressing CD45RA.

Looked up from germline, CDR1 is MDHEN and CDR2 is SYDVKM. The CDR3 extends over 17 amino acids. V lost 6 bases to trimming and J lost 5 bases; unmatched junction nucleotides: 17. Sample: naive CD4+ T cells from blood. The source is a human donor in good health. The rearrangement links TRBV28 to TRBJ2-3; 7 bases map to TRBD2. The CDR3 DNA reads as TGTGCCAGCAGCCCCCAAGTTGAGGGAGGGCCAAGAGATACGCAGTATTTT. Its translation is CASSPQVEGGPRDTQYF.